The T cell receptor beta chain described here comes from a study of shared clonotypes between healthy human individuals. Study-wide findings and caveats: Against clonotypes common to all four donors, non-shared ones had lower generation probabilities. Four donors shared approximately 5% of their naive CD4 clonotypes.

In the original processing: ImmunoSEQ supplied junction-only sequences lacking quality scores, so filtering was different. TCRdb's copy holds only in-frame clones and misses some; the assay was immunoSEQ multiplex PCR. The DNA was the basis for D and trimming; V, J and clone size are from that table. In the table there are nearly 2 million clones, about 95% of which are singletons. Terminally differentiated effector memory CD45RA+ cells were excluded from the naive CD8 cells, which were CD45RO-negative and positively selected for CCR7. This clone occurred once. Its antigen is unknown. V was cut by 0 bases and J by 4 bases, with 10 bases left in between. CDR3 length: 13 residues. CDR1 is GTSNPN and CDR2 is SVGIG in the germline V gene (reference sequence).

The sequence was collected from a young man in good health. The sequencing input was naive CD8+ T cells sorted from blood. This sequence joins TRBV30 and TRBJ2-7; D possibly corresponds to TRBD1 (5 bases). The CDR3 DNA follows: TGTGCCTGGAGTGTAGGGGATCAATACGAGCAGTACTTC. This sequence encodes CAWSVGDQYEQYF.